Below are 21 T cell receptor beta chains sequenced from a single sample in a study of blood T cell repertoires in COVID-19. Data came from immunoSEQ multiplex PCR; TCRdb stores just in-frame clones and leaves some out. The sample yields roughly 250,000 clones, roughly 85% seen once. The material sequenced was PBMCs or T cells enriched from blood (not recorded which). These receptor sequences come from a woman between 40 and 55 years old who had been exposed to COVID-19.

This rearrangement joins TRBV11-3 to TRBJ2-3; 8 positions agree with TRBD1. Germline CDR1 SGHNT, CDR2 YENEEA. V lost 4 bases and J lost 4; bases outside the gene matches: 4. This CDR3 contains 14 residues. As DNA, the CDR3 is TGTGCCAGCAGCTCCGACAGGGGATCAGATACGCAGTATTTT. As protein: CASSSDRGSDTQYF.

V gene TRBV4-1 combines with J gene TRBJ2-5; a weak D match, TRBD1 (5 bases). The V end lost 1 base, the J end lost 0 bases, and 9 bases lay between the germline ends. The CDR3 length is 15 residues. From germline, CDR1 is MGHRA and CDR2 YSYEKL. CDR3 loop: CASSQVWTNQETQYF. Here the CDR3 DNA reads TGCGCCAGCAGCCAAGTTTGGACAAACCAAGAGACCCAGTACTTC.

The V call is TRBV7-8, the J call TRBJ2-2; 8 positions agree with TRBD2. V gave up 3 bases and J gave up 6 bases; unmatched junction bases: 12. The V gene's germline CDR1 is SGHVS and CDR2 FQNEAQ. The CDR3 runs 17 residues. CDR3: CASSLGGRGARSGELFF. In DNA form, the CDR3 reads TGTGCCAGCAGCTTGGGGGGGCGGGGGGCGCGTTCCGGGGAGCTGTTTTTT.

The rearrangement joins TRBV11-2 to TRBJ2-7; D gene unclear. The ends were cut back, 5 bases at V and 2 bases at J, with 7 bases in the middle. CDR1 is SGHAT and CDR2 is FQNNGV in the germline V gene. The length of the CDR3 is 12 residues. In DNA, the CDR3 is TGTGCCAGCAGCCCACGCGCCTACGAGCAGTACTTC. This gives the protein CASSPRAYEQYF. Based on the CDR3 plus reference TRBV11-2 and TRBJ2-7, the full variable domain is EAGVAQSPRYKIIEKRQSVAFWCNPISGHATLYWYQQILGQGPKLLIQFQNNGVVDDSQLPKDRFSAERLKGVDSTLKIQPAKLEDSAVYLCASSPRAYEQYFGPGTRLTVT.

The rearrangement links TRBV27 to TRBJ2-6; TRBD1 aligns across 10 bases. Unmatched junction bases numbered 4, after V lost 4 bases and J lost 1 base. There are 17 residues in the CDR3. Germline-derived CDR1 and CDR2 are MNHEY and SMNVEV (reference sequence). CDR3 protein: CASSSGTGVSGANVLTF. CDR3 DNA: TGTGCCAGCAGTTCCGGGACAGGGGTTTCTGGGGCCAACGTCCTGACTTTC. The full variable domain, rest sourced from reference TRBV27 and TRBJ2-6, is EAQVTQNPRYLITVTGKKLTVTCSQNMNHEYMSWYRQDPGLGLRQIYYSMNVEVTDKGDVPEGYKVSRKEKRNFPLILESPSPNQTSLYFCASSSGTGVSGANVLTFGAGSRLTVL.

The rearrangement links TRBV6-2 or TRBV6-3 to TRBJ2-5, with TRBD2 matching 8 bases. The J segment lost 4 bases and the V segment lost 1 base, leaving 2 bases of the junction unmatched. The germline CDR1 and CDR2 sequences are MNHEY and SVGEGT. This CDR3 contains 14 residues. The CDR3 loop reads CASSYFGGGETQYF. The DNA of the CDR3 is TGTGCCAGCAGTTACTTCGGGGGGGGAGAGACCCAGTACTTC.

The chain joins TRBV6-2 or TRBV6-3 to TRBJ2-7, with TRBD1 as a possible D gene (6 bases). CDR3 length: 14 residues. CDR1 is MNHEY, CDR2 SVGEGT, per germline. Trimming took off 4 bases at V and 3 bases at J, with 13 bases between the two ends. In DNA form, the CDR3 reads TGTGCCAGCAGTTGGACAGCGTTTAACTACGAGCAGTACTTC. Its protein is CASSWTAFNYEQYF.

This clone was counted a few times. The chain links TRBV10-1 to TRBJ1-2; 9 bases map to TRBD1. The germline gives CDR1 WNHNN, CDR2 SYGVQD (reference sequence). The CDR3 covers 16 residues. Unmatched junction bases numbered 7, after V lost 3 bases and J lost 2 bases. CDR3 sequence (DNA): TGCGCCAGCAGTGACCCCTACAGGGGGCGAAACTATGGCTACACCTTC. Translating it yields CASSDPYRGRNYGYTF.

The chain links TRBV7-6 to TRBJ2-7; possible D gene TRBD1, 6 bases. V was shortened by 3 bases and J by 3 bases, with 12 bases between the two germline ends. CDR3 length: 14 residues. In germline, CDR1 is SGHVS, CDR2 FNYEAQ. The CDR3 nucleotides are TGTGCCAGCAGCTTCTGGGCAGGGGACTACGAGCAGTACTTC. Protein product: CASSFWAGDYEQYF.

The chain employs TRBV28 and TRBJ1-2; TRBD1 is a possible D gene (6 bases). Trimming took off 5 bases at V and 5 bases at J, with 18 bases between the two ends. The CDR3 sequence is 15 residues long. Germline CDR1 MDHEN, CDR2 SYDVKM. CDR3 nucleotides: TGTGCCAGCAGTACAATAATCAGGGGAGGGTATGGCTACACCTTC. Residues: CASSTIIRGGYGYTF.

This chain joins TRBV7-5 and TRBJ2-7; TRBD2 is the table's D call, not checked against the DNA. TRBV7-5 is a pseudogene locus. The CDR3 runs to 18 residues. The CDR3 DNA sequence: TGTGCCAGAAGCTTAGCCCTAGCGGGGGGGCCGGTTCGCCACGAGCAGTACTTC. This sequence encodes CARSLALAGGPVRHEQYF.

Here the CDR3 DNA reads TGTGCCAGCAGTTTTCTTAGCGGCCCGTGGGAGCAGTACTTC. Its translation is CASSFLSGPWEQYF. The chain uses TRBV28 and TRBJ2-7; maybe TRBD2 (6 bases). From germline, CDR1 is MDHEN and CDR2 SYDVKM. Between the trimmed V and J ends, which lost 3 bases and 7 bases, there was a span of 16 bases. This CDR3 is built from 14 residues.

The chain employs TRBV4-1 and TRBJ2-3, with D possibly matching TRBD1 (5 bases). This CDR3 is 15 amino acids long. V was trimmed by 4 bases and J by 1 base, leaving 12 bases between them. In germline, CDR1 is MGHRA, CDR2 YSYEKL. The CDR3 is CASSPSTARTDTQYF. CDR3 nucleotides: TGCGCCAGCAGCCCATCGACAGCCCGCACAGATACGCAGTATTTT.

The genes are TRBV3-1 (or the pseudogene TRBV3-2) and TRBJ1-5; 9 nucleotides align to TRBD1. The CDR3 sequence is 14 residues long. Germline trimming cut 2 bases from V and 6 bases from J; bases unmatched to any gene: 2. CDR1 and CDR2 from the germline V gene are LGHDT and YNNKEL (reference sequence). CDR3 DNA sequence: TGTGCCAGCAGCCAATACAGGGGGCCTCAGCCCCAGCATTTT. Translating it yields CASSQYRGPQPQHF.

The chain recombines TRBV3-1 (or the pseudogene TRBV3-2) with TRBJ2-4; no reliable D call. V was pared by 2 bases and J by 6 bases, with 14 bases between. Looked up from germline, CDR1 is LGHDT and CDR2 is YNNKEL (reference sequence). The CDR3 covers 15 residues. CDR3 bases: TGTGCCAGCAGCCAATATCAATTTGAGAGAAACATTCAGTACTTC. Its protein is CASSQYQFERNIQYF.

The sample holds many counts of this clone. The chain uses TRBV30 and TRBJ2-3; TRBD1 agrees at 9 bases. V was clipped by 5 bases and J by 9 bases; unmatched bases: 6. The germline V gene has CDR1 GTSNPN and CDR2 SVGIG (reference sequence). This CDR3 region has 12 residues. CDR3 sequence (DNA): TGTGCCTGGGGCCCGGGACAGGGAACGCAGTATTTT. It specifies CAWGPGQGTQYF.

This clone was counted a few times. This chain joins TRBV19 and TRBJ2-2, with TRBD2 matching over 8 bases. Germline CDR1 reads LNHDA; CDR2 reads SQIVND (reference sequence). CDR3 size: 14 residues. The junction had 6 bases not matched to a gene; V was cut back by 5 bases and J by 7 bases. CDR3 sequence (DNA): TGTGCCAGTAGTCCGCGGGGGGCCGGCGGGGAGCTGTTTTTT. Amino acids: CASSPRGAGGELFF.

The V call is TRBV18, the J call TRBJ2-7, with TRBD2 identical over 11 bases. V gave up 2 bases and J gave up 2 bases; unmatched junction bases: 8. Germline CDR1 KGHSH, CDR2 LQKENI. The CDR3 length is 17 residues. This CDR3 is CASSPVSGGGPPYEQYF. CDR3 DNA: TGTGCCAGCTCACCAGTTAGCGGGGGGGGCCCCCCCTACGAGCAGTACTTC.

With regard to this clone: The junction does not match germline at one end; this may be a read error. Within the sample, other DNA sequences also encode this same CDR3. This chain uses TRBV7-2 with TRBJ2-7; 7 bases are a match to TRBD2. The germline gives CDR1 SGHTA, CDR2 FQGNSA. The CDR3 extends over 16 amino acids. CDR3 nucleotide sequence: TGTGCCAGCAGTCGATACTCCCGACTAGCACCCTACGAGCAGTACTTT. Translation: CASSRYSRLAPYEQYF.

V usage is TRBV5-6 and J usage is TRBJ1-2, with D unclear. Per the germline V gene, CDR1 is SGHDT and CDR2 is YYEEEE. This CDR3 comprises 14 residues. Deletions cut 4 bases from V and 8 bases from J, with 18 bases between. The CDR3 region is CASSPSTTGGGYTF. The CDR3 region has the DNA TGTGCCAGCAGCCCCTCCACGACGGGCGGGGGCTACACCTTC.

The chain joins TRBV6-5 to TRBJ2-7, with TRBD1 matching over 7 bases. CDR1 and CDR2 (germline): MNHEY, SVGAGI. V was clipped by 2 bases and J by 6 bases; unmatched bases: 10. CDR3 length: 15 amino acids. DNA for the CDR3: TGTGCCAGCAGTTACCGGGCCAGGGGGAGAGGCGAGCAGTACTTC. Protein product: CASSYRARGRGEQYF.